This is a list of T cell receptor beta chains from one sample in a study of blood T cell repertoires in COVID-19. Sequencing was performed with immunoSEQ multiplex PCR; in TCRdb, only in-frame clones are kept and a portion is missing. Counted here are around 240,000 clones, 85% occurring once; the ten biggest clones make up about 0.93%. The sample consisted of peripheral blood. These receptors all stem from a man in his forties with acute or convalescent COVID-19. Both conserved end residues are part of each CDR3. D genes are given only for firm matches. Expanded clones get a size class; other rows say once, few or many, or leave the size out.

>TRBJ2-1|TRBD1|TRBV7-3|-
TGTGCCAGCAGCCTCGGGACAGGCTCCTACAATGAGCAGTTCTTC
CASSLGTGSYNEQFF
>TRBJ1-1|-|TRBV5-8|-
TGTGCCAGCAGCTTAGGACAGAAGGAGAACACTGAAGCTTTCTTT
CASSLGQKENTEAFF
>TRBJ1-4|-|TRBV30|-
TGTGCCTGTAACAGGGTGAAGGAAAAACTGTTTTTT
CACNRVKEKLFF
>TRBJ2-7|-|TRBV4-2|few
TGTGCCAGCAGCCAAGATCTCTTAGAACGAGAGCAGTACTTC
CASSQDLLEREQYF
>TRBJ1-4|TRBD1|TRBV15|-
TGTGCCACCAGCAGCTACAGGGGTCAAGAAAAACTGTTTTTT
CATSSYRGQEKLFF
>TRBJ2-5|TRBD1|TRBV2|-
TGTGTTCAGCCCCCAAGACAGGGAGTGAAAGAGACCCAGTACTTC
CVQPPRQGVKETQYF
>TRBJ1-1|-|TRBV5-1|-
TGCGCCAGCAGCCCGGCCGGGGGAAACACTGAAGCTTTCTTT
CASSPAGGNTEAFF
>TRBJ1-2|TRBD1|TRBV5-1|-
TGCGCCAGCAGCTCCGACAGGGCCTTCTATGGCTACACCTTC
CASSSDRAFYGYTF
>TRBJ1-4|-|TRBV19|-
TGTGCCAGTAATCGCGAATTCAATGAAAAACTGTTTTTT
CASNREFNEKLFF
>TRBJ2-3|TRBD2|TRBV7-2|-
TGTGCCAGCAGCTTAAGGCTGACGGGAGGTACGCAGTATTTT
CASSLRLTGGTQYF
>TRBJ2-1|TRBD2|TRBV27|-
TGTGCCAGTGGACTAGCGGGGGGCAATGAGCAGTTCTTC
CASGLAGGNEQFF
>TRBJ1-1|TRBD1|TRBV18|-
TGTGCCAGCTCACCTCGACAGGGGGCGAACACTGAAGCTTTCTTT
CASSPRQGANTEAFF
>TRBJ1-2|TRBD1|TRBV6-1|-
TGTGCCAGCAGTGAAGGGACAGGGGGGGACGGCTACACCTTC
CASSEGTGGDGYTF
>TRBJ2-3|TRBD2|TRBV3-1/TRBV3-2|-
TGTGCCAGCAGCCCTCTAGCGGGGGGGCCGTCTACGCAGTATTTT
CASSPLAGGPSTQYF
>TRBJ1-1|-|TRBV3-1/TRBV3-2|-
TGTGCCAGCAGCTTCGGCACGGGGAACACTGAAGCTTTCTTT
CASSFGTGNTEAFF
>TRBJ2-3|TRBD2|TRBV19|-
TGTGCCAGTAGTCCCCGCGCCCGGGAGGGGCAGTATTTT
CASSPRAREGQYF
>TRBJ1-1|-|TRBV3-1/TRBV3-2|-
TGTGCCACCCAAAGGTTTTCACAGGGATACACTGAAGCTTTCTTT
CATQRFSQGYTEAFF
>TRBJ2-7|TRBD2|TRBV3-1/TRBV3-2|once
TGTGCCAGCAGCCAAGCGGGGGGACCCTACGAGCAGTACTTC
CASSQAGGPYEQYF
>TRBJ2-5|-|TRBV6-6|-
TGTGCCAGCAGCTACCAGGGTAAAGAGACCCAGTACTTC
CASSYQGKETQYF
>TRBJ2-2|-|TRBV5-1|once
TGCGCCAGCAGCTCATACAGGGTCCACACCGGGGAGCTGTTTTTT
CASSSYRVHTGELFF
>TRBJ1-5|-|TRBV12-3/TRBV12-4|-
TGTGCCAGCAGTTTGGCAGGGCAGCCCCAGCATTTT
CASSLAGQPQHF
>TRBJ1-3|-|TRBV6-5|-
TGTGCCAGCAGTCTCAGGGACTCTGGAAACACCATATATTTT
CASSLRDSGNTIYF
>TRBJ2-7|TRBD2|TRBV10-3|-
TGTGCCATCAGTGAGTCCGGGGGGGGCGAGCAGTACTTC
CAISESGGGEQYF
>TRBJ2-7|-|TRBV29-1|-
TGCAGCGTTGGGACAGTCTCCTACGAGCAGTACTTC
CSVGTVSYEQYF
>TRBJ2-7|-|TRBV4-1|-
TGCGCCAGCAGCACACCTAGGCACGAGCAGTACTTC
CASSTPRHEQYF
>TRBJ2-7|TRBD1|TRBV6-5|-
TGTGCCAGCAGCCTCGGACAGGGAGGCGACGAGCAGTACTTC
CASSLGQGGDEQYF
>TRBJ1-2|TRBD1|TRBV30|few
TGTGCCTGGAGTGGGGACAGGGGATATGGCTACACCTTC
CAWSGDRGYGYTF
>TRBJ1-2|TRBD1|TRBV27|-
TGTGCCAGCAGTTTCTGGACAGGGGTCGGCTACACCTTC
CASSFWTGVGYTF
>TRBJ1-2|-|TRBV18|few
TGTGCCAGCTCACCCTCAACAGGGCCCCCCGCCTTC
CASSPSTGPPAF
>TRBJ2-7|-|TRBV7-2|-
TGTGCCAGCAGCTCGCGACACGGATCCTACGAGCAGTACTTC
CASSSRHGSYEQYF
>TRBJ1-2|-|TRBV19|once
TGTGCCAGTAGTACCACCTATAACTATGGCTACACCTTC
CASSTTYNYGYTF
>TRBJ2-7|TRBD2|TRBV3-1/TRBV3-2|-
TGTGCCAGCAGCCAAGTTGCGGGGGGACTAGGCGAGCAGTACTTC
CASSQVAGGLGEQYF
>TRBJ1-6|TRBD1|TRBV3-1/TRBV3-2|-
TGTGCCAGCAGCACCCGGGACAGCAATTCACCCCTCCACTTT
CASSTRDSNSPLHF
>TRBJ2-5|TRBD2|TRBV5-6|once
TGTGCCAGCAGCCCTCTAGCGGGGGGGGTAGAGACCCAGTACTTC
CASSPLAGGVETQYF
>TRBJ2-5|-|TRBV5-4|once
TGTGCCAGCAGCTCCGCAGGGGTAGAGACCCAGTACTTC
CASSSAGVETQYF
>TRBJ1-1|TRBD1|TRBV15|few
TGTGCCACCGGGACAGGATGGGGCCCTATGGATACTGAAGCTTTCTTT
CATGTGWGPMDTEAFF
>TRBJ2-1|TRBD2|TRBV5-1|-
TGCGCCAGCAGCTGGGGACTAGCGGGGAGGAATGAGCAGTTCTTC
CASSWGLAGRNEQFF
>TRBJ2-5|-|TRBV18|-
TGTGCCAGCTCCGCGACTGGGCAAGAGACCCAGTACTTC
CASSATGQETQYF
>TRBJ1-1|-|TRBV6-5|-
TGTGCCAGCAGTTACTCTCGACAGGTCCGGAACACTGAAGCTTTCTTT
CASSYSRQVRNTEAFF
>TRBJ2-5|-|TRBV7-8|-
TGTGCCAGCTCTATGTGGCAGGGAAGAGAGACCCAGTACTTC
CASSMWQGRETQYF
>TRBJ2-7|TRBD1|TRBV28|-
TGTGCCAGCAGTTTACAGCTGCACAGGGGGAACGAGCAGTACTTC
CASSLQLHRGNEQYF
>TRBJ1-1|-|TRBV9|-
TGTGCCAGCAGCGTAGTCTTGAACACTGAAGCTTTCTTT
CASSVVLNTEAFF
>TRBJ1-2|-|TRBV12-3/TRBV12-4|-
TGTGCCAGCAGTTGGGGCGGGGAGGGCTACACCTTC
CASSWGGEGYTF
>TRBJ1-1|-|TRBV30|-
TGTGCCTGGAAGAGCATGAACACTGAAGCTTTCTTT
CAWKSMNTEAFF
>TRBJ2-2|TRBD1|TRBV6-5|-
TGTGCCAGCAGCTCCTTAGGACAGGGCGGGGAGCTGTTTTTT
CASSSLGQGGELFF
>TRBJ1-2|-|TRBV30|few
TGTGCCTGGAGCCGGGGGGGCTATGGCTACACCTTC
CAWSRGGYGYTF
>TRBJ1-2|TRBD1|TRBV5-8|-
TGTGCCAGCAGCTTGCGTACAGGGGCGGGTGGCTACACCTTC
CASSLRTGAGGYTF
>TRBJ1-1|-|TRBV18|-
TGTGCCAGCTCACTAACAGGGATGAACACTGAAGCTTTCTTT
CASSLTGMNTEAFF
>TRBJ1-3|-|TRBV27|-
TGTGCCAGCAGTTTACAGGGGCCAGGAAACACCATATATTTT
CASSLQGPGNTIYF
>TRBJ1-6|-|TRBV13|-
TGTGCCAGCAGCTTAGACCTATCCCGCAATTCACCCCTCCACTTT
CASSLDLSRNSPLHF
>TRBJ1-5|-|TRBV19|-
TGTGCCAGTAGTATAGATCTAGGGAGTAGCAATCAGCCCCAGCATTTT
CASSIDLGSSNQPQHF
>TRBJ1-5|TRBD1|TRBV18|-
TGTGCCAGCTCACGGACAGGCGGAGGCCAGCCCCAGCATTTT
CASSRTGGGQPQHF
>TRBJ2-3|TRBD2|TRBV6-2/TRBV6-3|-
TGTGCCAGCAGTTACTCCAGGGGCGGGGGGGATCCGCAGTATTTT
CASSYSRGGGDPQYF
>TRBJ2-3|-|TRBV5-1|-
TGCGCCAGCAGCCCACAGGCACCTAGCACAGATACGCAGTATTTT
CASSPQAPSTDTQYF
>TRBJ2-7|-|TRBV28|few
TGTGCCAGCAGTTTACCCGGGACATCCGGACCCTACGAGCAGTACTTC
CASSLPGTSGPYEQYF